These T cell receptor beta chains were read from a single sample in a study of blood T cell repertoires in COVID-19. Here immunoSEQ multiplex PCR was the method, and the copy in TCRdb shows in-frame clones only, minus some. This repertoire shows around 81,000 clones, 85% found once; its top ten account for 3% to 4%. The source material was peripheral blood. All receptors come from a middle-aged man with acute or convalescent COVID-19. The CDR3 runs from the conserved cysteine through the conserved F or W. The order of the fields is J gene, clone size, D gene, V gene, CDR3 protein, CDR3 DNA. D genes are given only for firm matches. Rows give clone size only sometimes, using once, few, many, or a class for an expanded clone.

>TRBJ2-7|few|-|TRBV7-8
CASSPLGGKGYEQYF
TGTGCCAGCAGCCCCCTGGGGGGTAAAGGCTACGAGCAGTACTTC
>TRBJ2-3|-|TRBD2|TRBV7-2
CASSFSGASTDTQYF
TGTGCCAGCAGCTTTAGCGGGGCTAGCACAGATACGCAGTATTTT
>TRBJ2-2|-|TRBD2|TRBV10-3
CAISERDSGILNTGELFF
TGTGCCATCAGTGAGCGTGATAGCGGGATACTGAACACCGGGGAGCTGTTTTTT
>TRBJ1-5|-|TRBD1|TRBV6-2/TRBV6-3
CASSQTGGQPQHF
TGTGCCAGCAGTCAGACAGGGGGACAGCCCCAGCATTTT
>TRBJ2-3|-|TRBD2|TRBV27
CATNTGLAGTSTDTQYF
TGTGCCACGAACACGGGACTAGCGGGTACTAGCACAGATACGCAGTATTTT
>TRBJ1-2|once|TRBD1|TRBV30
CACMVQGWDGYTF
TGTGCCTGCATGGTACAGGGGTGGGATGGCTACACCTTC
>TRBJ1-2|-|-|TRBV6-5
CASSYGGFDYGYTF
TGTGCCAGCAGTTACGGGGGGTTTGACTATGGCTACACCTTC
>TRBJ2-3|-|-|TRBV28
CATDGISQGQTDTQYF
TGTGCCACCGACGGTATAAGTCAGGGGCAGACAGATACGCAGTATTTT
>TRBJ2-7|-|-|TRBV13
CASSPPRGLSYEQYF
TGTGCCAGCAGCCCGCCGAGAGGACTTTCCTACGAGCAGTACTTC
>TRBJ2-7|-|TRBD1|TRBV29-1
CSVYRTGSREQYF
TGCAGCGTGTACCGGACAGGGTCTCGGGAGCAGTACTTC
>TRBJ2-7|-|-|TRBV4-3
CASSQDRRNPRYF
TGCGCCAGCAGCCAAGATCGGAGAAACCCCCGGTACTTC
>TRBJ2-5|-|TRBD2|TRBV5-1
CASSLGREGETQYF
TGCGCCAGCAGCTTGGGTCGGGAGGGGGAGACCCAGTACTTC
>TRBJ1-5|few|-|TRBV28
CASTNFNQPQHF
TGTGCCAGCACTAACTTCAATCAGCCCCAGCATTTT
>TRBJ1-2|once|TRBD1|TRBV28
CASSSAGTGGEGYTF
TGTGCCAGCAGTAGCGCCGGGACAGGGGGCGAAGGCTACACCTTC
>TRBJ1-2|-|-|TRBV27
CASIPSGFDYGYTF
TGTGCCAGCATCCCTTCGGGGTTCGACTATGGCTACACCTTC
>TRBJ2-5|-|-|TRBV18
CASSPGRGRETQYF
TGTGCCAGCTCTCCCGGACGCGGGCGGGAGACCCAGTACTTC
>TRBJ1-2|-|-|TRBV7-8
CASQGGDVEGYTF
TGTGCCAGCCAGGGAGGGGACGTGGAAGGCTACACCTTC
>TRBJ2-7|-|-|TRBV7-2
CASSLDRTSSYEQYF
TGTGCCAGCAGCTTAGACAGGACGAGCTCCTACGAGCAGTACTTC
>TRBJ1-5|-|TRBD1|TRBV4-1
CASSPIRTGNQPQHF
TGCGCCAGCAGCCCCATCAGGACAGGAAATCAGCCCCAGCATTTT
>TRBJ2-7|-|-|TRBV5-1
CASSLLPDLSSYEQYF
TGCGCCAGCAGCTTGCTTCCAGACTTAAGCTCCTACGAGCAGTACTTC
>TRBJ1-2|few|TRBD1|TRBV28
CASSLRAGGRGYTF
TGTGCCAGCAGTTTAAGGGCAGGGGGCCGTGGCTACACCTTC
>TRBJ2-3|-|-|TRBV5-1
CASSQGGSGSTDTQYF
TGCGCCAGCAGCCAGGGGGGCAGCGGGAGCACAGATACGCAGTATTTT
>TRBJ2-5|-|TRBD1|TRBV7-3
CASSSETPEGAKETQYF
TGTGCCAGCAGCTCCGAAACCCCCGAGGGGGCGAAAGAGACCCAGTACTTC
>TRBJ1-4|-|TRBD1|TRBV7-9
CASSLAGGATNEKLFF
TGTGCCAGCAGCTTAGCAGGGGGCGCAACTAATGAAAAACTGTTTTTT
>TRBJ2-1|-|-|TRBV4-3
CASSPRTNDNEQFF
TGCGCCAGCAGCCCTAGGACTAATGACAATGAGCAGTTCTTC
>TRBJ1-6|once|-|TRBV6-6
CASSLNSYDNSPLHF
TGTGCCAGCAGTCTAAACAGCTACGATAATTCACCCCTCCACTTT
>TRBJ1-3|-|TRBD1|TRBV7-2
CASSQTGGAGNTIYF
TGTGCCAGCAGCCAAACAGGGGGCGCTGGAAACACCATATATTTT
>TRBJ2-7|-|TRBD2|TRBV30
CAWSQPGLGPYEQYF
TGTGCCTGGAGCCAACCGGGACTAGGTCCCTACGAGCAGTACTTC
>TRBJ1-2|-|-|TRBV6-6
CASSYPGQDYGYTF
TGTGCCAGCAGTTACCCGGGACAAGACTATGGCTACACCTTC
>TRBJ1-5|few|-|TRBV2
CASKRQTNQPQHF
TGTGCCAGCAAGCGGCAGACCAATCAGCCCCAGCATTTT
>TRBJ1-2|-|TRBD1|TRBV5-8
CASSLGKGAYDGYTF
TGTGCCAGCAGCTTGGGAAAGGGGGCTTATGATGGCTACACCTTC
>TRBJ1-4|-|-|TRBV25-1
CASSESDLREKLFF
TGTGCCAGCAGTGAATCTGACTTGCGTGAAAAACTGTTTTTT
>TRBJ1-6|-|TRBD1|TRBV19
CASTKTGMGLSTPLHF
TGTGCCAGTACCAAGACAGGGATGGGCCTTTCGACACCCCTCCACTTT
>TRBJ1-6|-|TRBD1|TRBV6-5
CASTLLGQSNSPLHF
TGTGCCAGCACCTTACTGGGACAGAGCAATTCACCCCTCCACTTT
>TRBJ2-5|-|-|TRBV11-2
CASSSGTALETQYF
TGTGCCAGCAGCTCCGGGACTGCATTAGAGACCCAGTACTTC
>TRBJ2-5|-|-|TRBV9
CASSVGVGGGASETQYF
TGTGCCAGCAGCGTAGGAGTCGGAGGGGGGGCCTCGGAGACCCAGTACTTC
>TRBJ2-5|-|TRBD1|TRBV19
CASSMTTGTAQETQYF
TGTGCCAGTAGTATGACAACTGGGACAGCTCAAGAGACCCAGTACTTC
>TRBJ2-1|few|-|TRBV7-8
CASSFSATRVEQFF
TGTGCCAGCAGCTTTAGCGCCACGCGTGTTGAGCAGTTCTTC
>TRBJ1-1|-|-|TRBV10-1
CASSETEMNTEAFF
TGCGCCAGCAGTGAGACAGAGATGAACACTGAAGCTTTCTTT
>TRBJ2-2|-|TRBD2|TRBV29-1
CSVGLAGNTGELFF
TGCAGCGTCGGACTAGCGGGAAACACCGGGGAGCTGTTTTTT
>TRBJ1-2|-|TRBD1|TRBV6-2/TRBV6-3
CASSKTGDLYGYTF
TGTGCCAGCAGTAAGACAGGGGACCTTTATGGCTACACCTTC
>TRBJ2-7|-|TRBD1|TRBV5-6
CASSLLFGQGGYEQYF
TGTGCCAGCAGCTTGCTATTTGGACAGGGTGGCTACGAGCAGTACTTC
>TRBJ2-2|-|TRBD1|TRBV13
CASSQGTGKTGELFF
TGTGCCAGCAGCCAGGGGACAGGGAAAACCGGGGAGCTGTTTTTT
>TRBJ2-7|-|TRBD1|TRBV6-5
CASSYSGQGWEQYF
TGTGCCAGCAGTTACTCCGGACAGGGGTGGGAGCAGTACTTC
>TRBJ1-3|few|TRBD1|TRBV19
CASSATGAYSGNTIYF
TGTGCCAGTAGTGCGACAGGGGCGTACTCTGGAAACACCATATATTTT
>TRBJ2-7|-|TRBD1|TRBV29-1
CSVGGGQGTYEQYF
TGCAGCGTTGGAGGTGGACAGGGGACATACGAGCAGTACTTC
>TRBJ2-5|-|TRBD2|TRBV7-2
CASSLSGIRETQYF
TGTGCCAGCAGCCTTAGCGGGATCCGAGAGACCCAGTACTTC
>TRBJ1-1|-|TRBD1|TRBV2
CASSIQGARTEAFF
TGTGCCAGCAGTATACAGGGGGCGCGGACTGAAGCTTTCTTT